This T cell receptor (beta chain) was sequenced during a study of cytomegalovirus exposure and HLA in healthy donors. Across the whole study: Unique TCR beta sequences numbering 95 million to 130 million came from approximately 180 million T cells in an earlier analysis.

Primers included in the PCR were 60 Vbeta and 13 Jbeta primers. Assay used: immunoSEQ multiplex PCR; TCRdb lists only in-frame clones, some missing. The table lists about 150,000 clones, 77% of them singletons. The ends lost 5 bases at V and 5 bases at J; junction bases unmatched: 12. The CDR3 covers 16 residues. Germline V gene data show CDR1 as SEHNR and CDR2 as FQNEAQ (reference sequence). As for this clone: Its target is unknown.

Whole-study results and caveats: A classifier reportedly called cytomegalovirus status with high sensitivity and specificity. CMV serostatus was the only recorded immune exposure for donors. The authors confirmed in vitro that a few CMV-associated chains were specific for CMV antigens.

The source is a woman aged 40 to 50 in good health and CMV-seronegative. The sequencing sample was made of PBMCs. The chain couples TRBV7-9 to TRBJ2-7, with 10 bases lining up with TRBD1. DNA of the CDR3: TGTGCCAGCAGCGTCGGAACCGGGACAGGGGCCCACGAGCAGTACTTC. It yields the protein CASSVGTGTGAHEQYF.